This T cell receptor beta chain was captured in a study of OX40 agonist ivuxolimab in advanced cancers. At the level of the study: While on treatment, patients had intravenous ivuxolimab at 0.01 to 10 mg/kg every 2 weeks. Mean age around 60 years, range roughly 23 to 79; approximately 80% male.

Profiled with immunoSEQ multiplex PCR; TCRdb holds only in-frame clones, not every one. Among about 51,000 clones listed, about four fifths were seen once. There are 14 residues in the CDR3. Trimming cost V 2 bases and J 2 bases, with 8 bases left between them. Germline V gene lookup returns CDR1 SGHVS and CDR2 FNYEAQ. The clonotype originates from an adult with an advanced solid tumor such as melanoma, head and neck, liver or kidney cancer. This specimen was CD4+ or CD8+ T cells sorted from blood, taken in a trial of the OX40 agonist ivuxolimab. The chain has TRBV7-6 and TRBJ2-3; D may match TRBD1 or TRBD2 (6 bases each). The CDR3 sequence is CASSLRGPTDTQYF. CDR3 DNA sequence: TGTGCCAGCAGCTTACGGGGGCCCACAGATACGCAGTATTTT.